This record concerns one T cell receptor (beta chain) sequence. Its specific antigen is unknown. No base quality values were provided; no much bigger clone lies one nucleotide off. The sample originates from a study of blood T cell repertoires in COVID-19 (dated by TCRdb to the early 2020s). The study in broad terms: Samples covering the acute and convalescent phases of COVID-19 were provided by collaborators in the United States, Italy and Spain. The material from the prospective study consisted of cDNA or gDNA derived from T cells, B-cell-depleted T cells, or PBMCs. Deeply sampled blood TCRbeta repertoires from subjects exposed to, actively infected with, or recovered from COVID-19 were included in the dataset. The repertoires were made available in a free public database intended to serve as a resource for research on the immune response to SARS-CoV-2. The samples were drawn from the first 160 participants of the ongoing ImmuneRACE study and from 1,254 subjects provided by 6 global collaborators. Sample metadata almost always included a de-identified subject ID, COVID-19 status, age in years and sex. Where HLA class I and class II types were available, the types were taken from metadata supplied by the sample provider, not from assay-based typing. Beyond this particular receptor, the publication reports: Clinical and demographic metadata were provided uncurated, with the amount varying by source and participant.

V is pared back by 1 base and J by 10 bases, with 8 bases lying between the germline termini. Measured from the cysteine to the phenylalanine, the CDR3 is 12 residues long. Of the read, only the CDR3 DNA is kept; its 36 bases are in frame from base 1. The immunoSEQ Assay, a bias-controlled multiplex PCR, was used to amplify TCRbeta CDR3 regions from genomic DNA. The paper's data handling went like this. Nucleated cell counts per sample were estimated from amplification of reference gene primers within the assay. Sequence reads were collapsed and filtered to measure the absolute abundance of every unique TCRbeta CDR3 rearrangement. For each sample, productive Simpson clonality was calculated as the square root of Simpson's diversity index across productive rearrangements. TCRdb's version of the immuneACCESS table is confined to in-frame rearrangements and falls short of the full clone set. An unresolved V gene accounts for under half of the shortfall where checked; the remainder is of unknown origin. V, J and clone size are those of that table, while D and trimming were read from the DNA. For this sample there are about 200,000 clones; less than 90% appear just once. The ten largest clones represent 0.78% of the sample.

Collaborating institutions collected whole blood in K2EDTA tubes following their own protocols. Collaborator samples were shipped for TCRbeta analysis as frozen whole blood, isolated PBMCs, or DNA extracted from either sample type. The sequence joins TRBV12-3 or TRBV12-4 to TRBJ1-5; possibly the D gene is TRBD1, per 5 matching bases. Sequenced input: peripheral blood. This sequence originates from a woman in her seventies with acute or convalescent COVID-19. The CDR3 amino acid sequence is: CASSLEGTPQHF. The DNA sequence follows: TGTGCCAGCAGTTTAGAGGGGACTCCCCAGCATTTT.